Each of the 25 T cell receptor beta chains below was sequenced from the same sample in a study of blood T cell repertoires in COVID-19. Clones were sequenced by immunoSEQ multiplex PCR, and TCRdb holds only the in-frame ones, with some missing. The sample carries approximately 53,000 clones, 80% to 90% recorded once. Material for sequencing was peripheral blood. All receptors come from a human donor in a cohort sampled during active COVID-19.

The gene calls are TRBV25-1 and TRBJ2-3; D unclear. V was shortened by 2 bases and J by 2 bases, with 8 bases between the two germline ends. Germline assignment: CDR1 MGHDK and CDR2 SYGVNS. CDR3 length equals 14 residues. The CDR3 region is CASSEIQFTDTQYF. CDR3 nucleotides: TGTGCCAGCAGTGAAATACAGTTCACAGATACGCAGTATTTT.

This sequence joins TRBV7-9 and TRBJ2-5; maybe TRBD2 (6 bases). The CDR3 is 15 amino acids. V was shortened by 5 bases and J by 2 bases, with 15 bases between the two germline ends. Looked up from germline, CDR1 is SEHNR and CDR2 is FQNEAQ (reference sequence). In nucleotides, the CDR3 is TGTGCCAGCAGCGAAAAAGGAGGAGGGCAAGAGACCCAGTACTTC. It codes for CASSEKGGGQETQYF. Full variable domain (outside the CDR3, taken from reference TRBV7-9 and TRBJ2-5): DTGVSQNPRHKITKRGQNVTFRCDPISEHNRLYWYRQTLGQGPEFLTYFQNEAQLEKSRLLSDRFSAERPKGSFSTLEIQRTEQGDSAMYLCASSEKGGGQETQYFGPGTRLLVL.

The rearrangement links TRBV5-3 to TRBJ1-5, with D perhaps TRBD1 (6 bases). TRBV5-3 is classed as an ORF, of uncertain function. This CDR3 comprises 17 residues. Between the trimmed V and J ends, which lost 4 bases and 7 bases, there was a span of 24 bases. The CDR3 spells CARSLRQVCEREQPQHF. The CDR3 DNA reads TGTGCCAGAAGCCTGCGACAGGTCTGTGAAAGGGAGCAGCCCCAGCATTTT.

This chain joins TRBV5-1 and TRBJ1-2; D may be TRBD1 (5 bases). Germline CDR1 reads SGHRS; CDR2 reads YFSETQ. The CDR3 is 14 residues long. V lost 2 bases and J 4 bases, leaving 12 bases between the germline ends. This CDR3 reads CASSLQEFSYGYTF. The CDR3 nucleotides are TGCGCCAGCAGCTTACAGGAGTTTAGCTATGGCTACACCTTC.

This chain connects TRBV7-2 to TRBJ1-4; D gene ambiguous. V was shortened by 2 bases and J by 0 bases, with 13 bases between the two germline ends. The CDR3 loop spans 17 amino acids. Germline values: CDR1 SGHTA, CDR2 FQGNSA. CDR3: CASSLSSPYATNEKLFF. In DNA form, the CDR3 reads TGTGCCAGCAGCTTATCGAGCCCCTATGCAACTAATGAAAAACTGTTTTTT.

The chain recombines TRBV9 with TRBJ2-7, with TRBD2 matching 7 bases. The CDR3 totals 15 residues. CDR1 and CDR2 from the germline V gene are SGDLS and YYNGEE. The V gene end was trimmed by 0 bases and the J gene end by 4 bases; junction bases not matched to a gene: 7. Here the CDR3 DNA reads TGTGCCAGCAGCGTAGCAGTGGGAGGGTTATACGAGCAGTACTTC. Translation gives CASSVAVGGLYEQYF. Filled out from reference TRBV9 and TRBJ2-7, the complete variable domain reads DSGVTQTPKHLITATGQRVTLRCSPRSGDLSVYWYQQSLDQGLQFLIQYYNGEERAKGNILERFSAQQFPDLHSELNLSSLELGDSALYFCASSVAVGGLYEQYFGPGTRLTVT.

This rearrangement joins TRBV28 to TRBJ2-1; 7 nucleotides line up with TRBD2. Trimming removed 7 bases from V and 4 bases from J; junction bases left unmatched: 7. CDR3 length: 14 amino acids. The germline gives CDR1 MDHEN, CDR2 SYDVKM. The CDR3 bases are TGTGCCAGCACCCTCCGGGACTATTACAATGAGCAGTTCTTC. It encodes CASTLRDYYNEQFF. Using reference TRBV28 and TRBJ2-1 for the parts outside the CDR3, the full variable domain is DVKVTQSSRYLVKRTGEKVFLECVQDMDHENMFWYRQDPGLGLRLIYFSYDVKMKEKGDIPEGYSVSREKKERFSLILESASTNQTSMYLCASTLRDYYNEQFFGPGTRLTVL.

The chain is built from TRBV7-8 and TRBJ1-3; 7 nucleotides agree with TRBD1. The junction had 10 bases not matched to a gene; V was cut back by 7 bases and J by 4 bases. CDR3 length: 15 amino acids. Per germline, CDR1 SGHVS and CDR2 FQNEAQ. CDR3 in amino acids: CASTKTGMRGNTIYF. The CDR3 DNA reads as TGTGCCAGCACCAAGACAGGGATGAGAGGAAACACCATATATTTT.

This rearrangement joins TRBV18 to TRBJ2-7; 7 positions match TRBD1. Germline CDR1 is KGHSH and CDR2 is LQKENI. V shed 6 bases, J shed 4 bases, and the junction held 12 bases outside the gene matches. CDR3 length equals 15 residues. CDR3 protein: CASSPNPGQRYEQYF. In DNA form, the CDR3 reads TGTGCCAGCTCCCCGAATCCGGGACAGAGATACGAGCAGTACTTC.

The chain links TRBV9 to TRBJ2-7; 9 bases align to TRBD2. CDR1 is SGDLS and CDR2 is YYNGEE in the germline V gene. This CDR3 is built from 17 residues. V gave up 2 bases and J gave up 6 bases; unmatched junction bases: 15. The CDR3 sequence is CASSVTSGPPQLGEQYF. Here the CDR3 DNA reads TGTGCCAGCAGCGTTACTAGCGGGCCCCCCCAACTGGGCGAGCAGTACTTC.

This clone appeared a single time. The J gene is TRBJ1-1, the V gene TRBV9; tentatively, D is TRBD1 (6 bases). The CDR3 is made up of 18 amino acids. The V gene lost 1 base and the J gene lost 0 bases, with 19 bases spanning the gap. From germline, CDR1 is SGDLS and CDR2 YYNGEE. The CDR3 region is CASSVSPGGANVNTEAFF. For the CDR3, the DNA is TGTGCCAGCAGCGTATCCCCGGGGGGGGCAAACGTGAACACTGAAGCTTTCTTT.

This clone was seen just once. The chain links TRBV7-9 to TRBJ2-1; 7 bases are a match to TRBD2. Per germline, CDR1 SEHNR and CDR2 FQNEAQ (reference sequence). This CDR3 is built from 17 residues. J lost 3 bases, V lost 3 bases, and 11 bases had no gene match. CDR3 in amino acids: CASSLSLRRDYYNEQFF. The CDR3, as DNA: TGTGCCAGCAGCTTGTCTCTCCGTAGGGACTACTACAATGAGCAGTTCTTC.

The chain has TRBV12-3 or TRBV12-4 and TRBJ1-4; the match to TRBD1 covers 7 bases. The trim removed 5 bases at V and 17 bases at J, leaving 11 bases unmatched. The CDR3 runs 12 residues. CDR3 nucleotides: TGTGCCAGCAGTGGGACAGCCATCGGCGTCTTTTTT. This encodes CASSGTAIGVFF.

This clone is a singleton in its sample. The chain recombines TRBV5-4 with TRBJ1-2; D unresolved. Deletions cut 4 bases from V and 8 bases from J, with 21 bases between. The germline V gene encodes CDR1 SGHNT and CDR2 YYREEE (reference sequence). The CDR3 consists of 15 residues. In DNA form, the CDR3 reads TGTGCCAGCAGCCAAACGGGGTCGGGGTTCGGCGGCTACACCTTC. It codes for CASSQTGSGFGGYTF.

The gene calls are TRBV5-1 and TRBJ1-1; TRBD1 agrees at 7 bases. The germline V gene encodes CDR1 SGHRS and CDR2 YFSETQ. Trimming at V came to 4 bases and at J to 0 bases, leaving 6 bases not matched to a gene. The CDR3 has 15 amino acids. The CDR3 DNA follows: TGCGCCAGCAGCCCGGAGGGACAGTTGAACACTGAAGCTTTCTTT. As protein: CASSPEGQLNTEAFF.

The chain uses TRBV5-5 and TRBJ2-7; maybe TRBD2 (6 bases). V lost 1 base and J lost 1, with 21 bases in between. CDR3 size: 18 residues. Germline assignment: CDR1 SGHKS and CDR2 YYEKEE (reference sequence). The CDR3 loop reads CASSLTGSGVEGSYEQYF. CDR3 bases: TGTGCCAGCAGCTTGACGGGGAGTGGCGTGGAGGGGTCCTACGAGCAGTACTTC.

The genes are TRBV7-6 and TRBJ2-1; TRBD2 agrees at 10 bases. CDR1 and CDR2 (germline): SGHVS, FNYEAQ. The CDR3 is 15 amino acids. V was clipped by 5 bases and J by 5 bases; unmatched bases: 6. Written as DNA, the CDR3 is TGTGCCAGCAGCCTTCTAGCGGGAGTAAACAATGAGCAGTTCTTC. Amino acid sequence: CASSLLAGVNNEQFF.

About this clone: One end of the junction does not line up with germline, which may come from a read error. The chain links TRBV7-7 to TRBJ2-1; D remains unclear. Germline CDR1 reads SSHAT; CDR2 reads FNYEAQ (reference sequence). The CDR3 contains 13 residues. The CDR3 sequence: CASSLRLGNEQFF. CDR3 sequence (DNA): TGTGCTAGCAGCTTACGGCTAGGCAATGAGCAGTTCTTC. The variable domain in full, with the rest retrieved from reference TRBV7-7 and TRBJ2-1, is GAGVSQSPRYKVTKRGQDVTLRCDPISSHATLYWYQQALGQGPEFLTYFNYEAQPDKSGLPSDRFSAERPEGSISTLTIQRTEQRDSAMYRCASSLRLGNEQFFGPGTRLTVL.

The chain carries TRBV19 and TRBJ1-6; D is perhaps TRBD1 (5 bases). This CDR3 spans 14 amino acids. Trimming pared 7 bases from V and 8 bases from J, leaving 15 bases between. Per germline, CDR1 LNHDA and CDR2 SQIVND (reference sequence). CDR3 bases: TGTGCCAGTATGGGGCAAGGAGATTATTCACCCCTCCACTTT. This sequence encodes CASMGQGDYSPLHF.

The CDR3 is CASSAEGGTEAFF. Here the CDR3 DNA reads TGTGCCAGCAGTGCGGAAGGAGGGACTGAAGCTTTCTTT. The chain uses TRBV2 and TRBJ1-1, with D unclear. Germline lookup yields CDR1 SNHLY and CDR2 FYNNEI. This CDR3 has 13 amino acids. The V gene lost 4 bases and the J gene lost 5 bases, with 11 bases spanning the gap.

The chain recombines TRBV21-1 with TRBJ2-7; the D call in the table, TRBD2, was not verified against the DNA. TRBV21-1 is tagged as a pseudogene. The CDR3 contains 17 residues. CDR3: CASSKEIRPGSSYEQYF. CDR3 coding DNA: TGTGCCAGCAGCAAAGAAATCCGACCGGGATCCTCCTACGAGCAGTACTTC.

On this clone itself: The junction shows a germline mismatch at one end, possibly a read error. The rearrangement uses TRBV7-7 and TRBJ2-2; TRBD2 aligns across 8 bases. Germline V gene data show CDR1 as SSHAT and CDR2 as FNYEAQ (reference sequence). This CDR3 is 18 amino acids long. The CDR3 DNA reads TGTGCTAGCAGCTTATCTGCGGGAGGACTCGCGAACACCGGGGAGCTGTTTTTT. Its translation is CASSLSAGGLANTGELFF.

This rearrangement joins TRBV27 to TRBJ1-2; 9 bases map to TRBD1. Germline V gene lookup returns CDR1 MNHEY and CDR2 SMNVEV (reference sequence). Unmatched junction bases numbered 12, after V lost 3 bases and J lost 4 bases. The CDR3 covers 17 residues. CDR3 protein: CASSFIPGGQGAYGYTF. DNA for the CDR3: TGTGCCAGCAGTTTTATTCCGGGGGGACAGGGTGCCTATGGCTACACCTTC.

The chain has TRBV11-1 and TRBJ2-2; 7 nucleotides match TRBD2. CDR3 length equals 16 residues. After removal of 6 bases from V and 0 bases from J, the junction contained 7 bases not matched to a gene. Germline V gene data show CDR1 as SGHAT and CDR2 as FQDESV (reference sequence). The CDR3 sequence is CASSLLSGSNTGELFF. CDR3 in DNA: TGTGCCAGCAGTCTGCTTAGCGGGTCGAACACCGGGGAGCTGTTTTTT.

The V call is TRBV15, the J call TRBJ2-7; a possible D gene is TRBD1 (6 bases). The V end was cut by 0 bases, the J end by 3 bases, with 9 bases between. Germline V CDR1 and CDR2: LNHNV, YYDKDF (reference sequence). The CDR3 is made up of 14 amino acids. The CDR3 sequence: CATSRDQGLYEQYF. CDR3 coding DNA: TGTGCCACCAGCAGAGATCAGGGGCTCTACGAGCAGTACTTC.